This note documents a single T cell receptor beta chain sequence. Its target is unknown. This specimen includes other DNA sequences encoding the same CDR3. This entry is derived from a study of shared clonotypes between healthy human individuals. There were only Caucasian adults among the donors, and all lived in Nashville, Tennessee. Clones were read by immunoSEQ multiplex PCR, and TCRdb kept only the in-frame ones, dropping some. The table lists roughly 500,000 clones, 96% of them singletons. Germline CDR1 and CDR2: LNHDA and SQIVND (reference sequence). J was trimmed by 2 bases and V by 1 base; bases with no gene match: 2. The CDR3 has 14 residues. Study results and limitations: Depth of sequencing was expected to influence donor clonotype sharing. Genetic and exposure-history diversity was limited by the small donor number. Generally, naive subsets (rather than memory subsets) showed larger estimated richness.

V is TRBV19 and J is TRBJ2-7; 7 bases fit TRBD1. The sequence was obtained from a woman aged 25 to 39 in good health. Sequencing was performed on naive CD4+ T cells sorted from blood. The subset is: CD45RA+ positively selected. The CDR3 sequence: CASSIARGTYEQYF. CDR3 coding DNA: TGTGCCAGTAGTATAGCCAGGGGGACCTACGAGCAGTACTTC.